The 27 T cell receptor beta chains listed next were all sequenced from one sample in a study of blood T cell repertoires in COVID-19. The table came from immunoSEQ multiplex PCR; TCRdb's copy has only in-frame clones and leaves some out. Here the sample spans 150,000 to 200,000 clones, 82% being singletons. Sequencing was carried out using PBMCs or T cells enriched from blood (not recorded which). The receptors were sampled from a man aged 35 to 55 who had recovered from COVID-19.

Details on this clone: A read error may account for a junction end that differs from germline. J is TRBJ1-2 and V is TRBV18; TRBD1 might be the D (5 bases). The CDR3 is made up of 14 amino acids. From germline, CDR1 is KGHSH and CDR2 LQKENI. The CDR3 spells CASSPQEGYYGYTF. The CDR3 coding sequence is TGTGCCAGCTCCCCACAGGAGGGGTACTATGGCTACACCTTC.

The J gene is TRBJ2-2, the V gene TRBV24-1; 9 bases map to TRBD1. The CDR3 consists of 17 residues. Trimming removed 4 bases from V and 4 bases from J; junction bases left unmatched: 9. CDR1 is KGHDR and CDR2 is SFDVKD in the germline V gene. The CDR3 loop reads CATSDPGTGPGTGELFF. The CDR3, as DNA: TGTGCCACCAGTGACCCCGGGACAGGGCCCGGCACCGGGGAGCTGTTTTTT.

The chain combines TRBV5-6 with TRBJ2-7; D possibly corresponds to TRBD2 (5 bases). Germline CDR1 and CDR2: SGHDT and YYEEEE. V shed 2 bases and J shed 2 bases, with 8 bases lying between them. The CDR3 is 13 amino acids. The CDR3, as DNA: TGTGCCAGCAGCTTACTCGGGGCCTACGAGCAGTACTTC. It specifies CASSLLGAYEQYF. The full variable domain, in which reference TRBV5-6 and TRBJ2-7 provide the parts outside the CDR3, is DAGVTQSPTHLIKTRGQQVTLRCSPKSGHDTVSWYQQALGQGPQFIFQYYEEEERQRGNFPDRFSGHQFPNYSSELNVNALLLGDSALYLCASSLLGAYEQYFGPGTRLTVT.

The chain couples TRBV6-6 to TRBJ2-2; D possibly corresponds to TRBD1 (5 bases). The CDR3 totals 15 residues. Germline CDR1 is MNHNY and CDR2 is SVGAGI (reference sequence). V was cut by 7 bases and J by 2 bases, with 14 bases left in between. The CDR3 sequence is CASTPSDSNTGELFF. CDR3 nucleotide sequence: TGTGCCAGCACCCCGAGTGACAGCAACACCGGGGAGCTGTTTTTT.

V is TRBV2 and J is TRBJ2-5, with 9 bases identical to TRBD2. V gave up 5 bases and J gave up 4 bases; unmatched junction bases: 2. Germline loops: CDR1 SNHLY, CDR2 FYNNEI. This CDR3 region has 13 residues. The CDR3 coding sequence is TGTGCCAGCAGTTTAGCGGGGGTAGAGACCCAGTACTTC. As protein: CASSLAGVETQYF.

This clone was found a few times. This chain uses TRBV12-3 or TRBV12-4 with TRBJ1-1; a possible D gene is TRBD1 (5 bases). Trimming removed 8 bases from V and 3 bases from J, with 13 bases in between. The CDR3 consists of 13 residues. The CDR3 sequence is CASLPWGDTEAFF. The CDR3 coding sequence is TGTGCCAGCCTACCCTGGGGGGACACTGAAGCTTTCTTT.

This chain joins TRBV5-1 and TRBJ1-1; 7 positions agree with TRBD1. CDR3 length: 15 amino acids. V shed 6 bases, J shed 0 bases, and the junction held 8 bases outside the gene matches. Germline V gene data show CDR1 as SGHRS and CDR2 as YFSETQ. CDR3 sequence reads: CASTRGDSLNTEAFF. The CDR3 coding sequence is TGCGCCAGCACCAGAGGGGACAGCTTGAACACTGAAGCTTTCTTT.

The genes are TRBV4-1 and TRBJ2-3; D unclear. The CDR3 is 14 amino acids. V was trimmed by 1 base and J by 1 base, leaving 6 bases between them. Germline V gene data show CDR1 as MGHRA and CDR2 as YSYEKL. As DNA, the CDR3 is TGCGCCAGCAGCCAAGCAGATCGCACAGATACGCAGTATTTT. Translating it yields CASSQADRTDTQYF.

In regard to this clone: At the DNA level, this CDR3 is encoded by other sequences in the same sample as well. The chain couples TRBV5-1 to TRBJ1-1, with 8 bases matching TRBD1. Germline CDR1 is SGHRS and CDR2 is YFSETQ. J was trimmed by 2 bases and V by 2 bases; bases with no gene match: 2. CDR3 size: 14 residues. CDR3 protein: CASSLQGGNTEAFF. The CDR3 DNA follows: TGCGCCAGCAGCTTACAGGGGGGTAACACTGAAGCTTTCTTT.

The rearrangement links TRBV2 to TRBJ1-2; a weak D match, TRBD1 (5 bases). The germline V gene encodes CDR1 SNHLY and CDR2 FYNNEI. The CDR3 consists of 13 residues. Trimming stripped 11 bases from V and 0 bases from J, with 13 bases between. CDR3 in DNA: TGTGCCGGGGGGGACGGACCTAACTATGGCTACACCTTC. Its protein is CAGGDGPNYGYTF.

This clone was seen a single time. This rearrangement joins TRBV24-1 to TRBJ1-3; D is ambiguous. Looked up from germline, CDR1 is KGHDR and CDR2 is SFDVKD. The CDR3 covers 16 residues. The V end lost 8 bases, the J end lost 0 bases, and 16 bases lay between the germline ends. This CDR3 reads CATNRPEKSSGNTIYF. The CDR3 DNA sequence: TGTGCCACCAACCGACCGGAGAAGAGCTCTGGAAACACCATATATTTT.

V gene TRBV15 combines with J gene TRBJ1-3; D remains ambiguous. This CDR3 comprises 14 residues. Germline loops: CDR1 LNHNV, CDR2 YYDKDF (reference sequence). The V end was cut by 1 base, the J end by 7 bases, with 11 bases between. The CDR3 reads CATSRVSFGNTIYF. The CDR3 region has the DNA TGTGCCACCAGCAGAGTGTCCTTCGGTAACACCATATATTTT.

This chain links TRBV9 with TRBJ2-7; 10 positions agree with TRBD1. The germline gives CDR1 SGDLS, CDR2 YYNGEE. The CDR3 has 14 residues. The ends lost 0 bases at V and 7 bases at J; junction bases unmatched: 4. Here the CDR3 DNA reads TGTGCCAGCAGCGTAGGTTGGACAGGGGGGGAGCAGTACGTC. It translates to CASSVGWTGGEQYV.

This chain connects TRBV19 to TRBJ2-7, with TRBD2 as a possible D gene (5 bases). Germline-derived CDR1 and CDR2 are LNHDA and SQIVND (reference sequence). V was clipped by 5 bases and J by 3 bases, with 17 bases between them. The CDR3 is made up of 15 amino acids. CDR3 DNA sequence: TGTGCCAGTAGTCCTAGGCCAGGACTGAACTACGAGCAGTACTTC. It codes for CASSPRPGLNYEQYF.

The rearrangement joins TRBV7-9 to TRBJ2-1, with D possibly matching TRBD2 (6 bases). Germline V gene data show CDR1 as SEHNR and CDR2 as FQNEAQ (reference sequence). CDR3 length equals 14 residues. Trimming removed 3 bases at V and 7 bases at J, with 13 bases between. In DNA form, the CDR3 reads TGTGCCAGCAGCTTGCTGGGACTGATAAATGAGCAGTTCTTC. Its protein is CASSLLGLINEQFF.

This clone was observed a single time. The chain employs TRBV7-9 and TRBJ1-2, with D possibly TRBD1 on 5 matching bases. The V end was cut by 4 bases, the J end by 2 bases, with 14 bases between. There are 15 residues in the CDR3. Germline-derived CDR1 and CDR2 are SEHNR and FQNEAQ (reference sequence). The DNA for the CDR3 is TGTGCCAGCAGCTACCCGGGGGGAGAAAACTATGGCTACACCTTC. It encodes CASSYPGGENYGYTF. The full variable domain, rest sourced from reference TRBV7-9 and TRBJ1-2, is DTGVSQNPRHKITKRGQNVTFRCDPISEHNRLYWYRQTLGQGPEFLTYFQNEAQLEKSRLLSDRFSAERPKGSFSTLEIQRTEQGDSAMYLCASSYPGGENYGYTFGSGTRLTVV.

The chain is built from TRBV19 and TRBJ1-1; TRBD1 might be the D (5 bases). The germline V and J ends were trimmed by 3 bases and 1 base, with 18 bases remaining between them. The CDR3 spans 17 residues. Germline-derived CDR1 and CDR2 are LNHDA and SQIVND (reference sequence). The CDR3 region is CASSILAGQLWNTEAFF. In DNA, the CDR3 is TGTGCCAGTAGTATCTTAGCAGGGCAGCTATGGAACACTGAAGCTTTCTTT.

This clone was seen only a few times. This rearrangement joins TRBV4-2 to TRBJ2-7, with D possibly matching TRBD2 (6 bases). Trimming left V 5 bases short and J 4 bases short, with 15 bases between. The V gene's germline CDR1 is LGHNA and CDR2 YNFKEQ. CDR3 length: 14 amino acids. CDR3 sequence (DNA): TGTGCCAGCAGCATTGCGGGGCGGATTTACGAGCAGTACTTC. Encoded protein: CASSIAGRIYEQYF.

The CDR3 loop reads CASSLEQGGKFDRTEAFF. CDR3 nucleotide sequence: TGCGCCAGCAGCTTGGAACAGGGGGGGAAGTTCGATCGCACTGAAGCTTTCTTT. The gene calls are TRBV5-1 and TRBJ1-1; 8 nucleotides match TRBD1. V gave up 0 bases and J gave up 4 bases; unmatched junction bases: 14. The CDR3 consists of 18 residues. The germline CDR1 and CDR2 sequences are SGHRS and YFSETQ.

The gene calls are TRBV7-8 and TRBJ2-7; the D gene is possibly TRBD1 (5 bases). Germline CDR1 and CDR2: SGHVS and FQNEAQ. Trimming stripped 5 bases from V and 3 bases from J, with 17 bases between. The length of the CDR3 is 15 residues. The CDR3 sequence: CASSEDSRLRYEQYF. CDR3 in DNA: TGTGCCAGCAGCGAAGACAGCCGCCTGCGCTACGAGCAGTACTTC. Filled out from reference TRBV7-8 and TRBJ2-7, the complete variable domain reads GAGVSQSPRYKVAKRGQDVALRCDPISGHVSLFWYQQALGQGPEFLTYFQNEAQLDKSGLPSDRFFAERPEGSVSTLKIQRTQQEDSAVYLCASSEDSRLRYEQYFGPGTRLTVT.

The CDR3 DNA is TGTGCCAGCAGATCCCAGGGGGACACTGAAGCTTTCTTT. It encodes CASRSQGDTEAFF. V is TRBV2 and J is TRBJ1-1, with TRBD1 matching 7 bases. The CDR3 extends over 13 amino acids. J lost 3 bases, V lost 6 bases, and 4 bases had no gene match. Germline assignment: CDR1 SNHLY and CDR2 FYNNEI.

The CDR3 nucleotides read TGTGCCAGCAGCTCGAGGGGGCTGGGGGAGACCCAGTACTTC. It codes for CASSSRGLGETQYF. This rearrangement joins TRBV7-3 to TRBJ2-5; 7 bases are a match to TRBD1. Germline V gene data show CDR1 as SGHTA and CDR2 as FQGTGA. With 4 bases clipped from V and 5 bases from J, the junction kept 7 bases outside the gene matches. The CDR3 length is 14 residues.

The chain joins TRBV5-1 to TRBJ2-1; 10 bases fit TRBD2. Per germline, CDR1 SGHRS and CDR2 YFSETQ. V dropped 3 bases and J dropped 5; count of bases not matched to a gene: 5. This CDR3 has 15 amino acids. The CDR3: CASSSGTSVDNEQFF. The CDR3 DNA reads as TGCGCCAGCAGCTCCGGGACTAGCGTTGACAATGAGCAGTTCTTC.

The rearrangement links TRBV19 to TRBJ1-1; D gene unclear. This CDR3 is 15 amino acids long. Per the germline V gene, CDR1 is LNHDA and CDR2 is SQIVND (reference sequence). V lost 6 bases and J 4 bases, leaving 18 bases between the germline ends. The CDR3 reads CASSPGGSGSTEAFF. The CDR3 DNA is TGTGCCAGTAGCCCCGGAGGGTCGGGGAGCACTGAAGCTTTCTTT. Based on the CDR3 plus reference TRBV19 and TRBJ1-1, the full variable domain is DGGITQSPKYLFRKEGQNVTLSCEQNLNHDAMYWYRQDPGQGLRLIYYSQIVNDFQKGDIAEGYSVSREKKESFPLTVTSAQKNPTAFYLCASSPGGSGSTEAFFGQGTRLTVV.

The genes are TRBV9 and TRBJ2-3; 10 nucleotides agree with TRBD1. Unmatched junction bases numbered 5, after V lost 2 bases and J lost 2 bases. CDR1 and CDR2 (germline): SGDLS, YYNGEE. The CDR3 runs to 16 residues. The chain's CDR3 is CASSVGTGAITDTQYF. The CDR3 bases are TGTGCCAGCAGCGTTGGGACAGGGGCCATCACAGATACGCAGTATTTT.

This rearrangement joins TRBV4-3 to TRBJ2-7, with 11 positions matching TRBD2. The germline V gene encodes CDR1 LGHNA and CDR2 YSLEER. This CDR3 is 19 amino acids long. V was clipped by 0 bases and J by 0 bases; unmatched bases: 10. The DNA for the CDR3 is TGCGCCAGCAGCCAAGAATTTCGAGGGACTAGCGGAGGCTCCTACGAGCAGTACTTC. Residues: CASSQEFRGTSGGSYEQYF.

A note on this clone: Other DNA sequences in the sample encode the same CDR3. This sequence joins TRBV5-5 and TRBJ1-1; TRBD1 matches 7 bases. Unmatched junction bases numbered 4, after V lost 3 bases and J lost 5 bases. This CDR3 spans 13 amino acids. The V gene's germline CDR1 is SGHKS and CDR2 YYEKEE (reference sequence). This CDR3 is CASSSTGKTEAFF. The DNA for the CDR3 is TGTGCCAGCAGCTCGACAGGGAAAACTGAAGCTTTCTTT.